These 18 T cell receptor beta chains came from one sample sequenced in a study of a mutant IDH1 vaccine in newly diagnosed glioma. As for time point: baseline, week 1 (first vaccination visit). Treatment defined: pre-vaccination baseline after standard-of-care therapy. Sequenced by immunoSEQ multiplex PCR; TCRdb stores in-frame clones only, minus some. The table lists around 30,000 clones, 80% to 85% of them singletons. The sequences come from peripheral blood mononuclear cells (PBMCs), collected from a glioma patient treated with radiotherapy, temozolomide or both. The receptors originated from a man aged 50 to 60 with glioma. Some clones in this sample may be carry-over from other donors' samples.

The J gene is TRBJ2-5, the V gene TRBV25-1; D not certain. The CDR3 contains 12 residues. V lost 0 bases and J 4 bases, leaving 3 bases between the germline ends. The V gene's germline CDR1 is MGHDK and CDR2 SYGVNS. CDR3 nucleotide sequence: TGTGCCAGCAGTGAATATATAGAGACCCAGTACTTC. Translating it yields CASSEYIETQYF.

The chain recombines TRBV7-2 with TRBJ1-2; D call uncertain. The CDR3 extends over 14 amino acids. V was shortened by 1 base and J by 5 bases, with 11 bases between the two germline ends. Germline V gene lookup returns CDR1 SGHTA and CDR2 FQGNSA. CDR3 nucleotide sequence: TGTGCCAGCAGCTTAGAGGCTCTCCGTTATGGCTACACCTTC. This codes for CASSLEALRYGYTF.

This clone was recorded once. The V and J genes are TRBV6-5 and TRBJ1-3; no reliable D call. Trimming stripped 5 bases from V and 2 bases from J, with 10 bases between. The CDR3 is made up of 14 amino acids. From germline, CDR1 is MNHEY and CDR2 SVGAGI. DNA of the CDR3: TGTGCCAGCAGTGCCCTCGAGGCTGGAAACACCATATATTTT. Translating it yields CASSALEAGNTIYF.

The chain combines TRBV5-4 with TRBJ2-3; 10 nucleotides line up with TRBD1. From germline, CDR1 is SGHNT and CDR2 YYREEE (reference sequence). The V and J ends lost 5 bases and 4 bases, in that order; junction bases with no gene match: 4. The CDR3 is 14 residues long. The CDR3 is CASRRDRGADTQYF. The CDR3 DNA is TGTGCCAGCAGACGGGACAGGGGTGCAGATACGCAGTATTTT.

This chain links TRBV7-2 with TRBJ2-7, with 7 nucleotides matching TRBD1. CDR1 and CDR2 from the germline V gene are SGHTA and FQGNSA. With 5 bases clipped from V and 2 bases from J, the junction kept 12 bases outside the gene matches. This CDR3 spans 16 amino acids. The CDR3 region is CASSRTLTGRAYEQYF. Written as DNA, the CDR3 is TGTGCCAGCAGCCGAACCCTGACAGGGAGAGCCTACGAGCAGTACTTC. The variable domain in full, completed from reference TRBV7-2 and TRBJ2-7, reads GAGVSQSPSNKVTEKGKDVELRCDPISGHTALYWYRQSLGQGLEFLIYFQGNSAPDKSGLPSDRFSAERTGGSVSTLTIQRTQQEDSAVYLCASSRTLTGRAYEQYFGPGTRLTVT.

The rearrangement links TRBV7-9 to TRBJ2-3; D unclear. The CDR3 sequence is 12 residues long. CDR1 SEHNR and CDR2 FQNEAQ come from the germline V gene (reference sequence). V gave up 1 base and J gave up 4 bases, with 3 bases separating them. As DNA, the CDR3 is TGTGCCAGCAGCTTAGAGCCAGATACGCAGTATTTT. Translated: CASSLEPDTQYF.

V is TRBV27 and J is TRBJ2-2; 7 nucleotides line up with TRBD2. Germline values: CDR1 MNHEY, CDR2 SMNVEV (reference sequence). This CDR3 contains 16 residues. J lost 0 bases, V lost 5 bases, and 6 bases had no gene match. The CDR3 reads CASSPASGTNTGELFF. Written as DNA, the CDR3 is TGTGCCAGCAGTCCGGCTAGCGGTACGAACACCGGGGAGCTGTTTTTT.

This clone was seen a few times. V gene TRBV5-4 combines with J gene TRBJ1-1; the D gene is possibly TRBD1 (6 bases). Germline CDR1 reads SGHNT; CDR2 reads YYREEE (reference sequence). The length of the CDR3 is 13 residues. Trimming shortened V by 4 bases and J by 4 bases, and 11 bases separated the two germline ends. The CDR3 here is CASSVDSGTEAFF. CDR3 DNA: TGTGCCAGCAGCGTGGACAGTGGCACTGAAGCTTTCTTT.

The rearrangement joins TRBV5-6 to TRBJ2-5; D possibly corresponds to TRBD2 (6 bases). Germline CDR1 and CDR2: SGHDT and YYEEEE. This CDR3 has 15 residues. V gave up 5 bases and J gave up 3 bases, with 17 bases separating them. The CDR3 DNA follows: TGTGCCAGCAGTCTCCCCGGGACTGGTGAAGAGACCCAGTACTTC. Protein sequence: CASSLPGTGEETQYF.

This CDR3 reads CSATGANTGELFF. The CDR3 DNA follows: TGCAGCGCGACGGGAGCGAACACCGGGGAGCTGTTTTTT. The chain employs TRBV29-1 and TRBJ2-2, with D possibly TRBD2 on 6 matching bases. In germline, CDR1 is SQVTM, CDR2 ANQGSEA. The CDR3 is made up of 13 amino acids. V shed 7 bases and J shed 0 bases, with 9 bases lying between them.

This chain uses TRBV15 with TRBJ2-7; perhaps TRBD2 as D (6 bases). CDR1 LNHNV and CDR2 YYDKDF come from the germline V gene (reference sequence). Trimming removed 5 bases at V and 3 bases at J, with 11 bases between. CDR3 size: 13 residues. The CDR3 DNA sequence: TGTGCCACCAGCCCCGGGACTGGCTACGAGCAGTACTTC. Its translation: CATSPGTGYEQYF.

The chain recombines TRBV29-1 with TRBJ2-3, with a weak D call TRBD2 (5 bases). Germline V CDR1 and CDR2: SQVTM, ANQGSEA. V gave up 4 bases and J gave up 3 bases, with 14 bases separating them. The CDR3 contains 14 residues. CDR3 amino acids: CSVASGSGTDTQYF. As DNA, the CDR3 is TGCAGCGTTGCTAGTGGGAGTGGGACAGATACGCAGTATTTT.

The J gene is TRBJ1-1, the V gene TRBV28; tentatively, D is TRBD1 (5 bases). Germline CDR1 and CDR2: MDHEN and SYDVKM. The CDR3 consists of 13 residues. Trimming removed 2 bases at V and 4 bases at J, with 8 bases between. The CDR3 DNA is TGTGCCAGCAGTTTACCCGGGGGCACTGAAGCTTTCTTT. It translates to CASSLPGGTEAFF.

The chain carries TRBV19 and TRBJ2-5; 13 bases are a match to TRBD2. With 5 bases clipped from V and 5 bases from J, the junction kept 5 bases outside the gene matches. The CDR3 is 15 residues long. Germline CDR1 and CDR2: LNHDA and SQIVND (reference sequence). CDR3 residues: CASSRTSGSVETQYF. The CDR3 region has the DNA TGTGCCAGTAGTCGGACTAGCGGGAGCGTGGAGACCCAGTACTTC.

This clone has more than one count but fewer than ten. The conserved final phenylalanine or tryptophan is absent from the CDR3, which likely points to a read error. It is unclear where the CDR3 begins or ends on the DNA, so no DNA is shown, and the CDR3 is as TCRdb lists it. The chain links TRBV7-2 to TRBJ2-7; TRBD2, the table's D call, was not compared with the DNA. The CDR3 contains 14 residues when both ends are counted. Germline V gene sequence: CDR1 SGHTA, CDR2 FQGNSA. The CDR3 loop is CASSLAGGAGGPVI.

J is TRBJ2-3 and V is TRBV13, with 12 positions matching TRBD1. Germline CDR1 reads PRHDT; CDR2 reads FYEKMQ (reference sequence). The CDR3 totals 19 residues. V lost 5 bases and J lost 3; bases outside the gene matches: 15. CDR3 coding DNA: TGTGCCAGCAGCAATTTCCGGGACAGGGGGCAAAGGGGTACAGATACGCAGTATTTT. Translation: CASSNFRDRGQRGTDTQYF. Together with reference TRBV13 and TRBJ2-3, the CDR3 gives the full variable domain: AAGVIQSPRHLIKEKRETATLKCYPIPRHDTVYWYQQGPGQDPQFLISFYEKMQSDKGSIPDRFSAQQFSDYHSELNMSSLELGDSALYFCASSNFRDRGQRGTDTQYFGPGTRLTVL.

The CDR3 DNA reads as TGTGCCAGCAGCGTGGATTCCGCCGGGAACGAGCAGTACTTC. It specifies CASSVDSAGNEQYF. The V call is TRBV9, the J call TRBJ2-7; weak D call: TRBD2 (5 bases). V shed 2 bases and J shed 5 bases, with 14 bases lying between them. Germline CDR1 and CDR2: SGDLS and YYNGEE. The CDR3 has 14 amino acids.

The chain joins TRBV7-2 to TRBJ1-2; perhaps TRBD1 as D (5 bases). The CDR3 is made up of 14 amino acids. Germline V gene sequence: CDR1 SGHTA, CDR2 FQGNSA. Trimming took off 5 bases at V and 5 bases at J, with 15 bases between the two ends. CDR3 sequence (DNA): TGTGCCAGCAGCACAAACAGGAACAGTTATGGCTACACCTTC. Protein product: CASSTNRNSYGYTF.